This TCR beta chain was found in a study of blood T cell repertoires in COVID-19. Method: immunoSEQ multiplex PCR; TCRdb's copy keeps in-frame clones and lacks some. In the table there are about 150,000 clones, less than 95% of which are singletons. Germline CDR1 MNHNS, CDR2 SASEGT. J lost 2 bases, V lost 3 bases, and 3 bases had no gene match. The CDR3 has 14 residues. This chain uses TRBV6-1 with TRBJ2-7; 8 bases line up with TRBD2. The sequence came from a man aged 50 to 59 with acute or convalescent COVID-19. The material sequenced was peripheral blood. The CDR3 region has the DNA TGTGCCAGCAGTGAGGCGGGGGGTGCCTACGAGCAGTACGTC. Protein product: CASSEAGGAYEQYV.